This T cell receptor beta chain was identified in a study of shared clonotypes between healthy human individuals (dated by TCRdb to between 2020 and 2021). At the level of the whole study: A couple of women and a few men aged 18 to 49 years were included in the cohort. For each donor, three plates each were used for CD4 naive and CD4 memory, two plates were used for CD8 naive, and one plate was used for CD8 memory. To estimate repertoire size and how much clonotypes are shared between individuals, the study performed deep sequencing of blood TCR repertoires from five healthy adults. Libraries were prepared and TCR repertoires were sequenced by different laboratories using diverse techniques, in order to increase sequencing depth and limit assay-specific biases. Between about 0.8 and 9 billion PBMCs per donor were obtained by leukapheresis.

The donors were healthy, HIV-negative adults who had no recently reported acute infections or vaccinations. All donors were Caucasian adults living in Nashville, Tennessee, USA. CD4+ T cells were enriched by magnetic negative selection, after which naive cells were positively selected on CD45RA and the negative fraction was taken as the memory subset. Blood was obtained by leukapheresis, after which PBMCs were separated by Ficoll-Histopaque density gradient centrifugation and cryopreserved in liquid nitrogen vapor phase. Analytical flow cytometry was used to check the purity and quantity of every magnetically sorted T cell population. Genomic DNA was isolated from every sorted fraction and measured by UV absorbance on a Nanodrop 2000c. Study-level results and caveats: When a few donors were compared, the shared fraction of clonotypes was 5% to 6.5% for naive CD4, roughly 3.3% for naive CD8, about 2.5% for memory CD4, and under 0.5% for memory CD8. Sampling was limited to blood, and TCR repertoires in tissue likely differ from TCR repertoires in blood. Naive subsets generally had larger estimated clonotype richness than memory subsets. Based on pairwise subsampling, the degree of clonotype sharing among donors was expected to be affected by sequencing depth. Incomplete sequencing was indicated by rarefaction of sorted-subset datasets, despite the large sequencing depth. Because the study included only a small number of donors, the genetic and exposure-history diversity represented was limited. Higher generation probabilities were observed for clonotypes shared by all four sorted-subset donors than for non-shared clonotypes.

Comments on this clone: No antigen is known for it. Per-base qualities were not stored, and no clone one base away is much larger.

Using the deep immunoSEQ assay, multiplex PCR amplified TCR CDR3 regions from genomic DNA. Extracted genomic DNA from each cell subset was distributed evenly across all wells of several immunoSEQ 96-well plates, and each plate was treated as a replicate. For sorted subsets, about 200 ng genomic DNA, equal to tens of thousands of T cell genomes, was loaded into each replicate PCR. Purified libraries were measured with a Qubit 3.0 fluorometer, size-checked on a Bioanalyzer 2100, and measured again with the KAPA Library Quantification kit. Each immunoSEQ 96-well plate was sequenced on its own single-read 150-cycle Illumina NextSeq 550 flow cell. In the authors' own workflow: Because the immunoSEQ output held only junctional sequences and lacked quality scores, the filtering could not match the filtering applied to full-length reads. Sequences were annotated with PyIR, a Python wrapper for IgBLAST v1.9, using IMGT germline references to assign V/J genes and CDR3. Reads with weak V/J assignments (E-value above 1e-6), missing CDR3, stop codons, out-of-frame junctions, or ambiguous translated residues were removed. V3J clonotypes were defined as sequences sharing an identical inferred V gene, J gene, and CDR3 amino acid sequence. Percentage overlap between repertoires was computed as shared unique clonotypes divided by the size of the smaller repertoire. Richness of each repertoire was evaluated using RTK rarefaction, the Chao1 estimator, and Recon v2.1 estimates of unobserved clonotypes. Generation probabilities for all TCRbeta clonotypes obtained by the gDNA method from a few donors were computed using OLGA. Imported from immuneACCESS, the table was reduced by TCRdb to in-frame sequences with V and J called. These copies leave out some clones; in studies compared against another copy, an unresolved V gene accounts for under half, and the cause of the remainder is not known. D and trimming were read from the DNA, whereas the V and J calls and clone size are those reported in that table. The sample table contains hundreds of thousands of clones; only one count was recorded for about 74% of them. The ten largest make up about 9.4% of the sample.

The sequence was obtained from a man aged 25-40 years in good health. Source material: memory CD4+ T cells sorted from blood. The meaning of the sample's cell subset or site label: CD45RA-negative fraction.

The nucleotides read TGCGCCAGCAGCCTCAGGACAGACAACACCGGGGAGCTGTTTTTT. This gives the protein CASSLRTDNTGELFF. The chain couples TRBV4-3 to TRBJ2-2; TRBD1 is a weak D gene call, 6 bases matching. From the cysteine through the phenylalanine, the CDR3 covers 15 amino acids. Only the CDR3 portion is preserved as DNA: 45 bases, with reading frame beginning at the first base. The germline ends are 11 bases apart after V is trimmed by 4 bases and J by 2 bases. CDR1 and CDR2, looked up from the germline V gene, are LGHNA and YSLEER.